These 26 T cell receptor beta chains were sequenced from one sample in a study of prognosis after radiotherapy for stage I lung cancer. By two-round multiplex PCR, the TCR beta CDR3 was amplified from genomic DNA. The first round of PCR was done with primers that matched each TRBV and TRBJ gene. From the multiplex PCR reads, TCRdb called clonotypes with MiXCR, one entry per CDR3 protein. Here the sample spans more than 30,000 distinct CDR3 sequences, over 40% being singletons. Specimen: PBMCs, collected before or after stereotactic body radiation therapy (not recorded which). These receptors were taken from a donor aged 50 or older with non-small cell lung cancer.

In its sample, this clonotype was seen many times. This chain connects TRBV28 to TRBJ2-1, with D tentatively TRBD1 or TRBD2 (5 bases each). Germline lookup yields CDR1 MDHEN and CDR2 SYDVKM. V shed 3 bases and J shed 4 bases, with 16 bases lying between them. This CDR3 is built from 16 residues. The CDR3 DNA is TGTGCCAGCAGTTTTATTGGGACCGCCCATTACAATGAGCAGTTCTTC. The encoded protein is CASSFIGTAHYNEQFF.

This clonotype appeared many times. The V gene is TRBV9, the J gene TRBJ2-1; 11 bases agree with TRBD2. Germline V gives CDR1 SGDLS, CDR2 YYNGEE. With V trimmed by 4 bases and J by 0 bases, 6 bases remained unmatched. This CDR3 has 17 amino acids. For the CDR3, the DNA is TGTGCCAGCAGCCTTAGGACTAGCGGGCCCTCCTACAATGAGCAGTTCTTC. Amino acid sequence: CASSLRTSGPSYNEQFF.

As regards this clonotype: Because the CDR3 is missing its conserved closing phenylalanine or tryptophan, this is likely a read error. V is TRBV7-9 and J is TRBJ2-1, with D unclear. CDR1 and CDR2 (germline): SEHNR, FQNEAQ (reference sequence). The CDR3 length is 13 residues. The CDR3 DNA reads as TGCGCCAGCAGCTTAGCCTTTAAGGGAGAGCAGTTCTTA. It encodes CASSLAFKGEQFL.

The chain has TRBV20-1 and TRBJ2-1, with TRBD2 identical over 10 bases. Germline loops: CDR1 DFQATT, CDR2 SNEGSKA (reference sequence). V dropped 5 bases and J dropped 4; count of bases not matched to a gene: 5. The CDR3 spans 14 residues. The CDR3, as DNA: TGCAGTGCTTCAATAGCGGGGGGTTACAATGAGCAGTTCTTC. It specifies CSASIAGGYNEQFF.

This clonotype was seen at least ten times. A much larger clonotype is one base distant, so this may be a read error. J is TRBJ1-6 and V is TRBV2, with 8 bases matching TRBD1. Germline V lookup: CDR1 SNHLY, CDR2 FYNNEI. Trimming at V came to 5 bases and at J to 10 bases, leaving 7 bases not matched to a gene. The CDR3 spans 14 residues. For the CDR3, the DNA is TGTGCCAGCAGTACAGGGGGGGGTTGGTCACCCCTCCACTTT. It encodes CASSTGGGWSPLHF.

Points on this clonotype: A junction end diverges from the germline sequence, so it may reflect a read error. This chain joins TRBV7-9 and TRBJ2-2, with D possibly matching TRBD1 (6 bases). Looked up from germline, CDR1 is SEHNR and CDR2 is FQNEAQ (reference sequence). This CDR3 region has 14 residues. CDR3 residues: CASSDFTGTGEMFF. DNA of the CDR3: TGTGCCAGCAGCGATTTTACAGGGACCGGGGAGATGTTTTTT.

This clonotype has a count of ten or more. The V gene is TRBV2, the J gene TRBJ1-1; no firm D call. This CDR3 spans 13 amino acids. V was trimmed by 7 bases and J by 0 bases, leaving 9 bases between them. CDR1 is SNHLY, CDR2 FYNNEI, per germline. The CDR3 bases are TGTGCCAGCATGAACATGTTGAACACTGAAGCTTTCTTT. Protein: CASMNMLNTEAFF.

This clonotype was detected ten times or more. The V and J genes are TRBV12-3 or TRBV12-4 and TRBJ2-2; TRBD1 matches 7 bases. The CDR3 has 16 amino acids. The trim removed 0 bases at V and 4 bases at J, leaving 5 bases unmatched. CDR3 sequence reads: CASSLATGIRTGELFF. The CDR3 coding sequence is TGTGCCAGCAGTTTAGCGACAGGGATTCGCACCGGGGAGCTGTTTTTT.

DNA for the CDR3: TGCAGTGCTAGAGATTCAGGGTTGGTTGCAGATACGCAGTATTTT. Translated: CSARDSGLVADTQYF. The chain uses TRBV20-1 and TRBJ2-3, with a tentative D call TRBD1 (5 bases). V lost 0 bases to trimming and J lost 4 bases, with 14 bases between them. This CDR3 is built from 15 residues. Per the germline V gene, CDR1 is DFQATT and CDR2 is SNEGSKA (reference sequence).

The chain joins TRBV12-3 or TRBV12-4 to TRBJ2-7; D is undetermined. V gave up 8 bases and J gave up 1 base, with 18 bases separating them. There are 15 residues in the CDR3. The CDR3 reads CASGNLGKASYEQYF. CDR3 nucleotide sequence: TGTGCCAGCGGAAACCTGGGAAAGGCATCCTACGAGCAGTACTTC.

As for this clonotype: No conserved phenylalanine or tryptophan is present at the end of the CDR3, so a read error is the likely explanation. This sequence joins TRBV15 and TRBJ2-5, with D possibly TRBD2 on 5 matching bases. V lost 2 bases, J lost 9 bases, and 19 bases lay in between. The CDR3 totals 15 residues. From germline, CDR1 is LNHNV and CDR2 YYDKDF (reference sequence). In DNA form, the CDR3 reads TGTGCCACCAGCAGAACCTACTCAAACCGGGAAGCCCAGTACTTA. Translating gives CATSRTYSNREAQYL.

The V and J genes are TRBV12-3 or TRBV12-4 and TRBJ1-6, with no clear D. This CDR3 has 14 residues. Between the trimmed V and J ends, which lost 8 bases and 3 bases, there was a span of 11 bases. CDR3 region: CASGQDHYNSPLHF. The CDR3 coding sequence is TGTGCCAGCGGGCAGGACCACTATAATTCACCCCTCCACTTT.

Notes on this clonotype: At one of its ends the junction is not consistent with the germline gene, which may arise from a read error. The genes are TRBV7-2 and TRBJ1-6; TRBD1 might be the D (5 bases). The V gene's germline CDR1 is SGHTA and CDR2 FQGNSA. This CDR3 is built from 13 residues. The CDR3, as DNA: TGCGCCAGCAGCACAGGTTTTTTGTCACCCCTCCACTTT. This sequence encodes CASSTGFLSPLHF.

Worth noting for this clonotype: This sequence is one base from a far larger clone and is likely a read error. J is TRBJ1-5 and V is TRBV6-1; D remains ambiguous. Germline V lookup: CDR1 MNHNS, CDR2 SASEGT. V was pared by 3 bases and J by 0 bases, with 9 bases between. The CDR3 has 15 residues. The CDR3: CASSESDGSNQPQHF. The CDR3 region has the DNA TGTGCCAGCAGTGAGTCGGACGGTAGCAATCAGCCCCAGCATTTT.

In its sample, this clonotype is medium-sized. The J gene is TRBJ2-7, the V gene TRBV27, with TRBD1 identical over 11 bases. Germline-derived CDR1 and CDR2 are MNHEY and SMNVEV (reference sequence). Unmatched junction bases numbered 6, after V lost 3 bases and J lost 5 bases. The CDR3 contains 15 residues. In DNA form, the CDR3 reads TGTGCCAGCAGTTTTAGGACAGGGGGCCGCGACGAGCAGTACTTC. Protein sequence: CASSFRTGGRDEQYF.

Ten or more counts support this clonotype. The chain employs TRBV7-9 and TRBJ1-1; D call uncertain. Germline V gives CDR1 SEHNR, CDR2 FQNEAQ (reference sequence). V lost 5 bases to trimming and J lost 1 base, with 8 bases between them. The CDR3 is 13 amino acids. The CDR3 here is CASSQNANTEAFF. CDR3 bases: TGTGCCAGCAGCCAAAATGCGAACACTGAAGCTTTCTTT.

This clonotype was recorded at least ten times. The rearrangement joins TRBV10-3 to TRBJ2-5, with TRBD2 matching over 11 bases. Germline V gene lookup returns CDR1 ENHRY and CDR2 SYGVKD. The CDR3 contains 16 residues. V lost 3 bases to trimming and J lost 4 bases; unmatched junction nucleotides: 7. Here the CDR3 reads CAISESSGRLGETQYF. The CDR3 bases are TGTGCCATCAGTGAATCTAGCGGGAGGTTGGGAGAGACCCAGTACTTC.

This clonotype has ten or more counts. The chain combines TRBV5-1 with TRBJ2-5, with a tentative D call TRBD1 (6 bases). V lost 2 bases and J lost 1, with 15 bases in between. The CDR3 is 16 residues long. The germline V gene has CDR1 SGHRS and CDR2 YFSETQ. The CDR3 sequence is CASSLGFGQLQETQYF. CDR3 nucleotides: TGCGCCAGCAGCTTAGGTTTTGGACAGCTCCAAGAGACCCAGTACTTC.

As for this clonotype: A much larger clonotype is one base distant, so this may be a read error. The rearrangement links TRBV29-1 to TRBJ2-5; 10 bases are shared with TRBD1. V trimming: 7 bases; J trimming: 5 bases; junction bases outside the gene matches: 7. Germline V lookup: CDR1 SQVTM, CDR2 ANQGSEA. The CDR3 extends over 13 amino acids. The CDR3 DNA reads as TGCAGCGGGGGACAGGGGTCTGCCGAGACCCAGTACTTC. This gives the protein CSGGQGSAETQYF.

The J gene is TRBJ2-1, the V gene TRBV27, with D perhaps TRBD2 (5 bases). With 8 bases removed from V and 1 base from J, the gap between germline ends came to 15 bases. In germline, CDR1 is MNHEY, CDR2 SMNVEV (reference sequence). This CDR3 contains 15 residues. CDR3 DNA: TGTGCCAGCGAAGGGCGTGAGGGATCCTACAATGAGCAGTTCTTC. Protein sequence: CASEGREGSYNEQFF.

This clonotype was detected ten times or more. In DNA, the CDR3 is TGTGCCTGGAGTGTACCAGGGCAGGGTCTAACAGATACGCAGTATTTT. Translating it yields CAWSVPGQGLTDTQYF. The rearrangement links TRBV30 to TRBJ2-3, with D possibly being TRBD1 (5 bases). This CDR3 spans 16 amino acids. CDR1 and CDR2 (germline): GTSNPN, SVGIG (reference sequence). Trimming pared 0 bases from V and 3 bases from J, leaving 16 bases between.

J is TRBJ2-1 and V is TRBV24-1, with D tentatively TRBD1 (5 bases). The germline V gene has CDR1 KGHDR and CDR2 SFDVKD. The CDR3 runs 12 residues. V was trimmed by 7 bases and J by 7 bases, leaving 10 bases between them. The CDR3 DNA follows: TGTGCCACCAGGAGTGGGGCGAATGAGCAGTTCTTC. Translated: CATRSGANEQFF.

With respect to this clonotype: Compared with germline, one end of the junction differs, possibly owing to a read error. The V and J genes are TRBV27 and TRBJ1-2; D gene unclear. CDR1 is MNHEY, CDR2 SMNVEV, per germline (reference sequence). This CDR3 is 13 amino acids long. The CDR3 coding sequence is TGTGCTAGCAGTGGCTCGTTTGTCAACGGCTACACCTTC. This sequence encodes CASSGSFVNGYTF.

This clonotype was recorded at least ten times. The gene calls are TRBV6-5 and TRBJ1-1, with D perhaps TRBD1 (6 bases). The CDR3 runs to 15 residues. V dropped 2 bases and J dropped 5 bases, with 15 bases sitting between them. The germline V gene encodes CDR1 MNHEY and CDR2 SVGAGI. CDR3: CASSYQPTGGTEAFF. In DNA, the CDR3 is TGTGCCAGCAGTTACCAACCGACAGGCGGAACTGAAGCTTTCTTT.

The rearrangement links TRBV25-1 to TRBJ1-3; TRBD1 aligns across 7 bases. The ends lost 5 bases at V and 0 bases at J; junction bases unmatched: 10. The germline CDR1 and CDR2 sequences are MGHDK and SYGVNS. The CDR3 runs 17 residues. Written as DNA, the CDR3 is TGTGCCAGCAGTTGCACCTGCAGGGGGGACTCTGGAAACACCATATATTTT. This codes for CASSCTCRGDSGNTIYF. Full variable domain (rest looked up from reference TRBV25-1 and TRBJ1-3): EADIYQTPRYLVIGTGKKITLECSQTMGHDKMYWYQQDPGMELHLIHYSYGVNSTEKGDLSSESTVSRIRTEHFPLTLESARPSHTSQYLCASSCTCRGDSGNTIYFGEGSWLTVV.

This clonotype was found once. This chain's CDR3 is CASSQTGGSNQPQHF. The CDR3 DNA reads TGCGCCAGCAGCCAGACAGGGGGGAGCAATCAGCCCCAGCATTTT. J is TRBJ1-5 and V is TRBV4-1; TRBD1 matches at 9 bases. The CDR3 extends over 15 amino acids. The J segment lost 1 base and the V segment lost 3 bases, leaving 1 base of the junction unmatched. The germline gives CDR1 MGHRA, CDR2 YSYEKL.